These 8 T cell receptor beta chains were sequenced from one sample in a study of blood T cell repertoires in COVID-19. Measured with immunoSEQ multiplex PCR; TCRdb has only the in-frame clones, and not every one. The table records tens of thousands of clones, about 87% of them present only once. Sequenced input: peripheral blood. The receptors derive from a man of 80 years or more with acute or convalescent COVID-19.

V gene TRBV2 combines with J gene TRBJ2-3; 8 bases fit TRBD1. Germline lookup yields CDR1 SNHLY and CDR2 FYNNEI. Losses at the gene ends were 5 bases for V and 4 bases for J; bases not matched to a gene: 8. This CDR3 has 15 amino acids. The CDR3 nucleotides are TGTGCCAGCAGTACCCGGCAGGGGGCGGCAGATACGCAGTATTTT. Translated: CASSTRQGAADTQYF.

This chain links TRBV7-2 with TRBJ2-7; 16 nucleotides align to TRBD2. The CDR3 has 17 amino acids. V was pared by 1 base and J by 6 bases, with 6 bases of the junction left unmatched. Per germline, CDR1 SGHTA and CDR2 FQGNSA. The CDR3 sequence is CASSLVGTSGGAVEQYF. The DNA for the CDR3 is TGTGCCAGCAGCTTAGTGGGGACTAGCGGGGGGGCCGTCGAGCAGTACTTC.

This rearrangement joins TRBV4-2 to TRBJ2-1; 10 nucleotides agree with TRBD2. This CDR3 spans 19 amino acids. With V trimmed by 3 bases and J by 10 bases, 21 bases remained unmatched. The V gene's germline CDR1 is LGHNA and CDR2 YNFKEQ. The CDR3 nucleotides read TGTGCCAGCAGCCACCTCAATCTAGAAGCGGGGGGGTATGCGGGCGAGCAGTTCTTC. It encodes CASSHLNLEAGGYAGEQFF.

The rearrangement links TRBV24-1 to TRBJ1-4; D is unresolved. Trimming cost V 5 bases and J 10 bases, with 13 bases left between them. Germline V gene lookup returns CDR1 KGHDR and CDR2 SFDVKD. The CDR3 loop spans 13 amino acids. CDR3 sequence: CATSAGGSGKLFF. CDR3 nucleotides: TGTGCCACCAGTGCAGGCGGCAGCGGAAAACTGTTTTTT.

The chain has TRBV19 and TRBJ1-2; perhaps TRBD1 as D (6 bases). V lost 6 bases to trimming and J lost 4 bases, with 9 bases between them. The CDR3 totals 12 residues. Looked up from germline, CDR1 is LNHDA and CDR2 is SQIVND (reference sequence). CDR3 coding DNA: TGTGCCAGTAGGGGACAATCCTATGGCTACACCTTC. The encoded protein is CASRGQSYGYTF.

This clone was seen a few times. J is TRBJ2-7 and V is TRBV3-1 (or the pseudogene TRBV3-2); D possibly corresponds to TRBD1 (6 bases). CDR1 LGHDT and CDR2 YNNKEL come from the germline V gene (reference sequence). Trimming removed 0 bases at V and 7 bases at J, with 13 bases between. This CDR3 comprises 14 residues. CDR3 sequence: CASSQDGGQMEQYF. The CDR3 region has the DNA TGTGCCAGCAGCCAAGATGGAGGACAGATGGAGCAGTACTTC.

The chain uses TRBV28 and TRBJ1-2, with D uncertain. CDR3 length: 13 residues. Trimming took 6 bases from V and 8 from J, leaving 16 bases between them. Per the germline V gene, CDR1 is MDHEN and CDR2 is SYDVKM. In DNA, the CDR3 is TGTGCCAGCAGACGCGGCGGGGTCGAGGGCTACACCTTC. Amino acid sequence: CASRRGGVEGYTF.

V is TRBV12-3 or TRBV12-4 and J is TRBJ2-5, with 10 bases that match TRBD1. The V and J ends lost 5 bases and 5 bases, in that order; junction bases with no gene match: 2. This CDR3 is 13 amino acids long. The CDR3 loop is CASSTDRGETQYF. DNA of the CDR3: TGTGCCAGCAGTACGGACAGGGGGGAGACCCAGTACTTC.